The 10 T cell receptor beta chains below all came from one sample that was sequenced in a study of T cell changes during pregnancy in multiple sclerosis. TCRdb keeps only in-frame clones here, not all; method: immunoSEQ multiplex PCR. The sample yields nearly 80,000 clones, around 94% seen once. The sequencing here drew on CD4+ T cells from peripheral blood mononuclear cells, taken before pregnancy. The source is a female donor with multiple sclerosis, enrolled in a pregnancy study.

This clone was counted once. The chain is built from TRBV30 and TRBJ2-4; 10 bases match TRBD2. The germline CDR1 and CDR2 sequences are GTSNPN and SVGIG (reference sequence). This CDR3 comprises 17 residues. The trim removed 2 bases at V and 2 bases at J, leaving 9 bases unmatched. CDR3 amino acids: CAWSLLAGAGTKNIQYF. CDR3 DNA: TGTGCCTGGAGTTTGCTAGCGGGAGCGGGGACCAAAAACATTCAGTACTTC. The full variable domain, rest sourced from reference TRBV30 and TRBJ2-4, is SQTIHQWPATLVQPVGSPLSLECTVEGTSNPNLYWYRQAAGRGLQLLFYSVGIGQISSEVPQNLSASRPQDRQFILSSKKLLLSDSGFYLCAWSLLAGAGTKNIQYFGAGTRLSVL.

This clone was seen a few times. This chain links TRBV2 with TRBJ1-2; 9 positions agree with TRBD1. Germline CDR1 is SNHLY and CDR2 is FYNNEI. V was clipped by 6 bases and J by 7 bases; unmatched bases: 9. The CDR3 covers 14 residues. The CDR3 is CASRAATGGRGYTF. The CDR3, as DNA: TGTGCCAGCAGGGCTGCGACAGGGGGTCGTGGCTACACCTTC.

This chain joins TRBV2 and TRBJ1-4; a possible D gene is TRBD1 (5 bases). The length of the CDR3 is 13 residues. The V gene's germline CDR1 is SNHLY and CDR2 FYNNEI. V was trimmed by 7 bases and J by 5 bases, leaving 11 bases between them. CDR3 sequence: CASIFDRNEKLFF. Written as DNA, the CDR3 is TGTGCCAGCATCTTTGACAGAAATGAAAAACTGTTTTTT.

The V gene is TRBV14, the J gene TRBJ1-1, with a possible D match to TRBD1 (5 bases). Germline CDR1 SGHDN, CDR2 FVKESK. CDR3 length: 13 amino acids. V lost 5 bases, J lost 7 bases, and 14 bases lay in between. CDR3 coding DNA: TGTGCCAGCAGCACCTACGGGGGACTTGAAGCTTTCTTT. It specifies CASSTYGGLEAFF.

The V gene is TRBV5-1, the J gene TRBJ2-1, with TRBD2 identical over 10 bases. The CDR3 is made up of 16 amino acids. Trimming at V came to 3 bases and at J to 7 bases, leaving 10 bases not matched to a gene. Germline CDR1 reads SGHRS; CDR2 reads YFSETQ. CDR3 region: CASSYSPSGGANEQFF. Written as DNA, the CDR3 is TGCGCCAGCAGCTATTCCCCAAGCGGGGGGGCAAATGAGCAGTTCTTC.

This clone has a single count. The V gene is TRBV6-1, the J gene TRBJ2-7; 14 bases agree with TRBD2. Germline V CDR1 and CDR2: MNHNS, SASEGT. The CDR3 runs to 15 residues. V shed 4 bases, J shed 4 bases, and the junction held 3 bases outside the gene matches. This chain's CDR3 is CASSAGTSGSYEQYF. CDR3 in DNA: TGTGCCAGCAGTGCCGGGACTAGCGGGAGTTACGAGCAGTACTTC.

The V gene is TRBV2, the J gene TRBJ1-1, with D perhaps TRBD1 (5 bases). With 0 bases removed from V and 10 bases from J, the gap between germline ends came to 15 bases. CDR1 SNHLY and CDR2 FYNNEI come from the germline V gene. CDR3 length: 14 residues. Here the CDR3 DNA reads TGTGCCAGCAGTGAAGCGCGCGGGGGGACCAGAGCTTTCTTT. This sequence encodes CASSEARGGTRAFF. Supplemented by reference TRBV2 and TRBJ1-1, the full variable domain reads EPEVTQTPSHQVTQMGQEVILRCVPISNHLYFYWYRQILGQKVEFLVSFYNNEISEKSEIFDDQFSVERPDGSNFTLKIRSTKLEDSAMYFCASSEARGGTRAFFGQGTRLTVV.

This rearrangement joins TRBV19 to TRBJ1-4, with 7 bases that match TRBD1. V gave up 5 bases and J gave up 6 bases; unmatched junction bases: 9. This CDR3 spans 15 amino acids. Looked up from germline, CDR1 is LNHDA and CDR2 is SQIVND (reference sequence). The CDR3 coding sequence is TGTGCCAGTAGTTCACGGACAGGAGACGATGAAAAACTGTTTTTT. Translation: CASSSRTGDDEKLFF.

This rearrangement joins TRBV27 to TRBJ2-5; D is undetermined. Between the trimmed V and J ends, which lost 0 bases and 1 base, there was a span of 12 bases. The CDR3 totals 16 residues. Germline values: CDR1 MNHEY, CDR2 SMNVEV (reference sequence). CDR3 protein: CASSLSWVSGQETQYF. CDR3 sequence (DNA): TGTGCCAGCAGTTTATCGTGGGTATCGGGCCAAGAGACCCAGTACTTC.

V is TRBV25-1 and J is TRBJ2-3; tentatively, D is TRBD2 (5 bases). The V end was cut by 7 bases, the J end by 4 bases, with 9 bases between. Germline CDR1 MGHDK, CDR2 SYGVNS. This CDR3 spans 12 amino acids. The CDR3 here is CASIGVADTQYF. CDR3 DNA: TGTGCCAGCATCGGGGTCGCAGATACGCAGTATTTT.